The text below deals with one TCR beta chain. The source of the sample is a study of blood T cells in healthy people across ages. The CDR3 length is 15 residues. Germline V gives CDR1 MGHRA, CDR2 YSYEKL. Trimming left V 0 bases short and J 2 bases short, with 9 bases between. The use of a sample-barcoded 5' primer and a J-beta primer mix characterized a second PCR of about 7 to 12 cycles. TCRdb ran MiXCR on the 5' RACE reads and lists one entry per CDR3 protein. The table includes over 550,000 distinct CDR3 sequences, 25% to 30% detected once. V and J are TRBV4-1 and TRBJ2-3; D remains ambiguous. The receptor comes from a woman at least 80 years old in good health. Sequenced material: blood. In DNA form, the CDR3 reads TGCGCCAGCAGCCAAGAGTCTCATACCACAGATACGCAGTATTTT. Its translation is CASSQESHTTDTQYF.